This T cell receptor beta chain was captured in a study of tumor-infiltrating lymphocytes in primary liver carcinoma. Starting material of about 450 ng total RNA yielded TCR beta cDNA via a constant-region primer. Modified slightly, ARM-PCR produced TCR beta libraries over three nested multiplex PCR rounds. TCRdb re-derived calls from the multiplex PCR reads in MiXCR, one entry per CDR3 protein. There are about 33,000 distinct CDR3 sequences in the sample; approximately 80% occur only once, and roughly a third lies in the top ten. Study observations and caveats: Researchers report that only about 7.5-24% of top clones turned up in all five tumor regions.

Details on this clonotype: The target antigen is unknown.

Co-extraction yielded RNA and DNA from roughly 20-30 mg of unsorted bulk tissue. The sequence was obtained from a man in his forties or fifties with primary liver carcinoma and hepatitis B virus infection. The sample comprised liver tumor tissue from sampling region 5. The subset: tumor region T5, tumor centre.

The CDR3 DNA follows: TGCGGCGCTGAAGATCGGGCCGGGGGAGAGACCCAGTACTTC. Amino acids: CGAEDRAGGETQYF. The chain couples TRBV29-1 to TRBJ2-5, with D maybe TRBD2 (6 bases). There are 14 residues in the CDR3. Germline V lookup: CDR1 SQVTM, CDR2 ANQGSEA.